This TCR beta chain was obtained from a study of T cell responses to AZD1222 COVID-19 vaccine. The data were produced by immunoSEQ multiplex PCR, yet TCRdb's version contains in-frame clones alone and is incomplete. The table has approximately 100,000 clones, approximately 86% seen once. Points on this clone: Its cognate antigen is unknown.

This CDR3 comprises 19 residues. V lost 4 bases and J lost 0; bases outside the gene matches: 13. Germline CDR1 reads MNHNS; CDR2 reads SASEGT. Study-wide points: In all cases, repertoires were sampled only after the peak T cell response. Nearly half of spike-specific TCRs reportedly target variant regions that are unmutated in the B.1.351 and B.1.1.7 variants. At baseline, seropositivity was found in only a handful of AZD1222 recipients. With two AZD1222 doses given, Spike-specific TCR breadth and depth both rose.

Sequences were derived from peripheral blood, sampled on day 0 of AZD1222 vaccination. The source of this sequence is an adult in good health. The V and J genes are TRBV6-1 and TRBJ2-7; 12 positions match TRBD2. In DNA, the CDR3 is TGTGCCAGCAGTGGACTAGCGGGAGACCTCCACAGGAGCTCCTACGAGCAGTACTTC. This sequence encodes CASSGLAGDLHRSSYEQYF.